A single sample is the source of the 11 T cell receptor beta chains below, sequenced in a study of blood T cells in healthy people across ages. A sample-barcoded 5' primer and a J-beta primer mix were used in a second PCR of about 7 to 11 cycles. TCRdb reanalysed the 5' RACE reads using MiXCR and keeps one entry per CDR3 protein. The repertoire holds 700,000 or so distinct CDR3 sequences, 22% seen once, with about 20% in the top ten. Sequencing used blood. The receptors originated from a man between 65 and 85 years old in good health.

V is TRBV7-9 and J is TRBJ1-4, with D maybe TRBD1 (5 bases). Looked up from germline, CDR1 is SEHNR and CDR2 is FQNEAQ (reference sequence). Trimming pared 4 bases from V and 7 bases from J, leaving 16 bases between. The CDR3 loop spans 15 amino acids. CDR3 nucleotides: TGTGCCAGCAGCTCACCGTATGGGGGAGGTGAAAAACTGTTTTTT. It codes for CASSSPYGGGEKLFF.

The chain joins TRBV7-2 to TRBJ1-1; D unclear. The CDR3 extends over 15 amino acids. V was cut by 2 bases and J by 1 base, with 11 bases left in between. The germline gives CDR1 SGHTA, CDR2 FQGNSA. This chain's CDR3 is CASSLRAVTNTEAFF. The CDR3 DNA reads TGTGCCAGCAGCTTACGGGCGGTTACGAACACTGAAGCTTTCTTT.

The sample holds many counts of this clonotype. The chain recombines TRBV7-2 with TRBJ2-5, with D tentatively TRBD2 (7 bases). The CDR3 length is 15 residues. Germline V gene data show CDR1 as SGHTA and CDR2 as FQGNSA. Trimming cost V 5 bases and J 5 bases, with 18 bases left between them. The DNA of the CDR3 is TGTGCCAGCAGCCCGAGTAGCGGGCAGGGGGAGACCCAGTACTTC. It encodes CASSPSSGQGETQYF.

The chain links TRBV20-1 to TRBJ1-1; D is unresolved. The CDR3 runs to 13 residues. Germline V gene sequence: CDR1 DFQATT, CDR2 SNEGSKA (reference sequence). V lost 1 base, J lost 2 bases, and 8 bases lay in between. CDR3 in amino acids: CSARVGHNTEAFF. CDR3 in DNA: TGCAGTGCTAGAGTGGGCCACAACACTGAAGCTTTCTTT.

This clonotype has a handful of counts. This chain connects TRBV11-2 to TRBJ2-1; perhaps TRBD2 as D (6 bases). Looked up from germline, CDR1 is SGHAT and CDR2 is FQNNGV. The V end was cut by 0 bases, the J end by 9 bases, with 18 bases between. This CDR3 has 16 residues. CDR3 loop: CASSLDSRGKGAEQFF. CDR3 nucleotides: TGTGCCAGCAGCTTAGATTCCCGGGGGAAGGGCGCTGAGCAGTTCTTC.

This clonotype was found a few times. This rearrangement joins TRBV7-8 to TRBJ1-1, with 8 nucleotides matching TRBD1. The germline V gene encodes CDR1 SGHVS and CDR2 FQNEAQ. Trimming cost V 5 bases and J 7 bases; bases outside gene matches: 12. The CDR3 is made up of 15 amino acids. CDR3 sequence (DNA): TGTGCCAGCAGCCTTCCCAGGGGGCGAATTAGTGAAGCTTTCTTT. It yields the protein CASSLPRGRISEAFF.

This clonotype was counted a few times. This sequence joins TRBV20-1 and TRBJ2-5; D gene ambiguous. CDR3 length: 14 residues. Germline values: CDR1 DFQATT, CDR2 SNEGSKA (reference sequence). The V end was cut by 2 bases, the J end by 1 base, with 11 bases between. CDR3 nucleotide sequence: TGCAGTGCTAGACCACCTGAGACCCAAGAGACCCAGTACTTC. Translating it yields CSARPPETQETQYF.

This clonotype was observed a few times. The chain recombines TRBV4-3 with TRBJ2-5; 8 nucleotides match TRBD1. The DNA matches TRBJ2-7 better at its end, which makes the J call doubtful. From germline, CDR1 is LGHNA and CDR2 YSLEER. The CDR3 runs to 14 residues. CDR3 sequence: CASSQVLDRDEQYV. CDR3 sequence (DNA): TGCGCCAGCAGCCAAGTTTTGGACAGGGACGAGCAGTACGTC.

The chain recombines TRBV6-6 with TRBJ2-7, with 8 bases aligning to TRBD1. Germline assignment: CDR1 MNHNY and CDR2 SVGAGI (reference sequence). This CDR3 is 14 amino acids long. The ends lost 6 bases at V and 1 base at J; junction bases unmatched: 5. CDR3 loop: CASRWTGMSYEQYV. Here the CDR3 DNA reads TGTGCCAGCAGGTGGACAGGGATGTCCTACGAGCAGTACGTC.

This clonotype came up many times. The CDR3 DNA is TGCAGTGCTCGAACCGGTCGGTCAGGGGGTTCCTACGAGCAGTACTTC. This encodes CSARTGRSGGSYEQYF. The V call is TRBV20-1, the J call TRBJ2-7; TRBD1 matches 7 bases. Germline CDR1 reads DFQATT; CDR2 reads SNEGSKA (reference sequence). The CDR3 totals 16 residues. After removal of 5 bases from V and 1 base from J, the junction contained 14 bases not matched to a gene.

This chain links TRBV7-6 with TRBJ1-2; 10 bases line up with TRBD1. J gave up 7 bases and V 2 bases, and 1 base lay outside the gene matches. CDR3 length equals 13 residues. Germline CDR1 SGHVS, CDR2 FNYEAQ. The CDR3 DNA is TGTGCCAGCAGCTTACGACAGGGGGCTGGCTACACCTTC. This gives the protein CASSLRQGAGYTF.